These T cell receptor beta chains were read from a single sample in a study of CD8 T cells in ankylosing spondylitis. TCRdb fed the 5' RACE reads into MiXCR, producing one record per CDR3 protein. The sample consists of around 100,000 distinct CDR3 sequences, approximately 25% of them appearing once. The sequencing sample was made of synovial fluid, either unsorted or a sorted T cell fraction (not recorded which). The receptors were gathered from a male donor with ankylosing spondylitis. CDR3s include the opening cysteine and the closing phenylalanine or tryptophan. The order of the fields is CDR3 length, D gene, clone size, J gene, V gene, CDR3 DNA, CDR3 protein. The D gene is left open where the match is weak. Rows give clone size only sometimes, using once, few, many, or a class for an expanded clone.

15 NA NA TRBJ2-1 TRBV24-1 TGTGCCACCAGTGGAACGGTGACTGCCTACAATGAGCAGTTCTTC CATSGTVTAYNEQFF
14 NA NA TRBJ2-3 TRBV20-1 TGCAGTGCTAGACTAGTTACTGGCACAGATACGCAGTATTTT CSARLVTGTDTQYF
12 NA NA TRBJ2-7 TRBV13 TGTGCCAGCAGCTTTAGGGACGCCAAGCAGTACTTC CASSFRDAKQYF
14 NA few TRBJ2-3 TRBV7-9 TGTGCCAGCAGCTTGGGGGACTTCACAGATACGCAGTATTTT CASSLGDFTDTQYF
14 NA NA TRBJ2-3 TRBV5-1 TGCGCCAGCAGCAGCGAGGGAAGGACAGATACGCAGTATTTT CASSSEGRTDTQYF
15 TRBD2 few TRBJ2-2 TRBV20-1 TGCAGTGCTAGATTCCCGTGGGAGGGTGACGGGGAGCTGTTTTTT CSARFPWEGDGELFF
15 TRBD2 NA TRBJ2-3 TRBV5-6 TGTGCCAGCACCGGGACTAGCGGGAAGCTCGGTACGCAGTATTTT CASTGTSGKLGTQYF
14 TRBD1 few TRBJ2-7 TRBV19 TGTGCCAGTGCTCGGACAGGGGGCGGAAACGAGCAGTACTTC CASARTGGGNEQYF
13 NA NA TRBJ1-4 TRBV7-2 TGTGCCAGCAGCTTCCGGTCAAATGAAAAACTGTTTTTT CASSFRSNEKLFF
15 NA few TRBJ2-1 TRBV11-3 TGTGCCAGCAGCCAATACGGGGATTCCTACAATGAGCAGTTCTTC CASSQYGDSYNEQFF
16 NA few TRBJ1-3 TRBV4-1 TGCGCCAGCAGCCAAGTAGCAGTCGAGAGTGGAAACACCATATATTTT CASSQVAVESGNTIYF
11 NA few TRBJ2-3 TRBV28 TGTGCCAGCAGCCTCGCTGGTACGCAGTATTTT CASSLAGTQYF
14 NA few TRBJ1-6 TRBV5-4 TGTGCCAGCAGCTTGGACGCGACAAATTCACCCCTCCACTTT CASSLDATNSPLHF
12 NA few TRBJ2-3 TRBV7-2 TGTGCCAGCAACTACGATTCAGATACGCAGTATTTT CASNYDSDTQYF
17 NA few TRBJ1-3 TRBV12-3/TRBV12-4 TGTGCCAGCAGTTTGGGGTCGCAGGGAGGTTCTGGAAACACCATATATTTT CASSLGSQGGSGNTIYF
14 NA NA TRBJ2-7 TRBV7-2 TGTGCCAGCAGCTTAGAACAGGCCTCCTACGAGCAGTACTTC CASSLEQASYEQYF
15 NA few TRBJ2-1 TRBV9 TGTGCCAGCAGCGTAAACGGGATTGTAGAGGATGAGCAGTTCTTC CASSVNGIVEDEQFF
14 NA many TRBJ2-1 TRBV5-1 TGCGCCAGCAAGTTAGGAGACTCCTACAATGAGCAGTTCTTC CASKLGDSYNEQFF
15 NA few TRBJ2-1 TRBV5-6 TGTGCCAGCAGCTTCGACTACAACTCCTACAATGAGCAGTTCTTC CASSFDYNSYNEQFF
14 TRBD2 NA TRBJ2-2 TRBV29-1 TGCAGCGCCGCGGGGGGCCTGAACACCGGGGAGCTGTTTTTT CSAAGGLNTGELFF
15 TRBD1 NA TRBJ1-5 TRBV20-1 TGCAGTGCTAGAGTCGAGGACAGGGAAGCTCAGCCCCAGCATTTT CSARVEDREAQPQHF
14 NA few TRBJ1-2 TRBV11-2 TGTGCCAGCAGCTCCGGAGGGCAGACCTATGGCTACACCTTC CASSSGGQTYGYTF
15 TRBD1 few TRBJ2-5 TRBV5-6 TGTGCCAGCAGCGCCGGGACAGTAAACGGAGAGACCCAGTACTTC CASSAGTVNGETQYF
15 NA NA TRBJ2-7 TRBV11-2 TGTGCCAGCAGCCTCCGGACCGGGCCTACCTACGAGCAGTACTTC CASSLRTGPTYEQYF
16 TRBD2 many TRBJ2-3 TRBV5-4 TGTGCCAGCAGCCCCGTTTCAGCGGGAGGGCCGAGTACGCAGTATTTT CASSPVSAGGPSTQYF
12 NA NA TRBJ1-1 TRBV5-8 TGTGCCAGCAGCTTAACAAACACTGAAGCTTTCTTT CASSLTNTEAFF
15 NA NA TRBJ2-1 TRBV7-6 TGTGCCAGCAGCTTAACGGCCAGGGCGAACAATGAGCAGTTCTTC CASSLTARANNEQFF
12 NA NA TRBJ2-5 TRBV7-9 TGTGCCAGCAGCTCCGGATTCGAGACCCAGTACTTC CASSSGFETQYF